The 2 T cell receptor beta chains below come from one sample, sequenced in a study of blood T cell repertoires in COVID-19. The table came from immunoSEQ multiplex PCR; TCRdb's copy has only in-frame clones and leaves some out. The table includes around 30,000 clones, 80% to 90% detected once. Source material: peripheral blood. The source is a woman aged 80 or over with active or convalescent COVID-19.

V is TRBV19 and J is TRBJ1-2, with TRBD1 matching 9 bases. Germline CDR1 reads LNHDA; CDR2 reads SQIVND (reference sequence). The CDR3 extends over 16 amino acids. The ends lost 1 base at V and 4 bases at J; junction bases unmatched: 7. The CDR3 DNA follows: TGTGCCAGTAGTATAGCCTCGGGACAGGGTACCTATGGCTACACCTTC. Protein product: CASSIASGQGTYGYTF. Full variable domain (remainder filled in from reference TRBV19 and TRBJ1-2): DGGITQSPKYLFRKEGQNVTLSCEQNLNHDAMYWYRQDPGQGLRLIYYSQIVNDFQKGDIAEGYSVSREKKESFPLTVTSAQKNPTAFYLCASSIASGQGTYGYTFGSGTRLTVV.

The chain uses TRBV7-8 and TRBJ2-1; perhaps TRBD1 as D (6 bases). The CDR3 has 15 residues. V lost 4 bases and J 0 bases, leaving 10 bases between the germline ends. Germline V gene lookup returns CDR1 SGHVS and CDR2 FQNEAQ. The CDR3 nucleotides are TGTGCCAGCAGCTACGACAGGAGCTCCTACAATGAGCAGTTCTTC. This sequence encodes CASSYDRSSYNEQFF.